This T cell receptor (beta chain) was identified during a study of blood T cell repertoires in COVID-19. This table comes from immunoSEQ multiplex PCR, and its TCRdb copy is limited to in-frame clones, with some not included. The table lists under 150,000 clones, approximately 86% of them singletons, with approximately 2.2% in the top ten. The study recruited people aged roughly 18 to 95 years across roughly 25 US areas. Cohort placement rested on clinical history that participants reported themselves. CDR1 is PRHDT and CDR2 is FYEKMQ in the germline V gene (reference sequence). The CDR3 runs 15 residues. The V segment lost 5 bases and the J segment 5 bases; nucleotides outside the gene matches: 7.

The receptor was derived from a woman aged 45-65 years who had recovered from COVID-19. The rearrangement uses TRBV13 and TRBJ2-1, with TRBD2 identical over 9 bases. Sequencing was done on a sample of PBMCs or T cells enriched from blood (not recorded which). In nucleotides, the CDR3 is TGTGCCAGCAGCCCCGGGCTAGCGGGGAACAATGAGCAGTTCTTC. It translates to CASSPGLAGNNEQFF.